A selection of T cell receptor beta chains follows, all from one sample in a study of T cells after posttransplantation cyclophosphamide. The protocol was immunoSEQ multiplex PCR, while the TCRdb copy is restricted to in-frame clones and leaves out a portion. The specimen has about 36,000 clones, none found just once. Material: PBMCs. The source is a girl aged 10 to 17 in good health, CMV-negative, and a related stem cell transplant donor. Each CDR3 is given with its conserved first and last residue. Fields, in order: J gene, V gene, CDR3 protein.

TRBJ2-2 | TRBV4-2 | CASSQVAGGETGELFF
TRBJ2-4 | TRBV5-1 | CASSIVFAKNIQYF
TRBJ2-2 | TRBV7-9 | CASRSQQGRAGELFF
TRBJ2-5 | TRBV5-6 | CASSGSAGRTFRETQYF
TRBJ1-1 | TRBV11-1 | CASSSFHQGTEAFF
TRBJ1-2 | TRBV30 | CAWRAEINYGYTF
TRBJ1-4 | TRBV28 | CASSLGGVGNEKLFF
TRBJ2-6 | TRBV19 | CASSSAGSAGANVLTF
TRBJ1-2 | TRBV9 | CASSVGRVSGYTF
TRBJ1-2 | TRBV7-9 | CASSLTRDGYTF
TRBJ2-5 | TRBV30 | CAWTGTVQETQYF
TRBJ1-1 | TRBV27 | CASSPRGRRNTEAFF
TRBJ2-3 | TRBV19 | CASTPTGGDTQYF
TRBJ2-5 | TRBV5-1 | CASSFTGLAGQETQYF
TRBJ2-1 | TRBV5-1 | CASSVGLAGPSYNEQFF
TRBJ2-5 | TRBV27 | CASSPDYSQETQYF
TRBJ2-4 | TRBV27 | CASSPTGLAKNIQYF
TRBJ2-3 | TRBV28 | CASSIRDRGRRAQYF
TRBJ1-2 | TRBV5-1 | CASSFDGSYGYTF
TRBJ2-2 | TRBV6-4 | CASSPTSGSTGELFF
TRBJ2-5 | TRBV6-5 | CASSRQGGEETQYF
TRBJ2-3 | TRBV11-2 | CASSFLMGAEDTDTQYF
TRBJ1-1 | TRBV5-4 | CASSLEGYTGKGTEAFF
TRBJ2-1 | TRBV29-1 | CSVAGVAEQFF
TRBJ1-6 | TRBV7-8 | CASSPDQGKSPLHF
TRBJ2-7 | TRBV5-1 | CASSSAGGTYEQYF
TRBJ2-7 | TRBV28 | CASSFGGFSSYEQYF
TRBJ2-1 | TRBV30 | CAWSGEGVKFF
TRBJ2-7 | TRBV9 | CASSVRPSDVGYEQYF
TRBJ2-7 | TRBV5-1 | CASSFGEFNEQYF
TRBJ1-4 | TRBV9 | CASSAQGADEKLFF
TRBJ1-1 | TRBV4-1 | CASSPNLDSAGEAFF
TRBJ2-3 | TRBV28 | CASSLLGGTGDTQYF
TRBJ1-1 | TRBV5-8 | CASSFMPVGAFF
TRBJ1-2 | TRBV13 | CASSSTAGGIYGYTF
TRBJ2-3 | TRBV7-9 | CASSLIRTSGLTDTQYF
TRBJ2-5 | TRBV5-1 | CASSFLLAGGRQETQYF
TRBJ2-7 | TRBV6-1 | CASRASRDEQYF
TRBJ2-7 | TRBV28 | CASSLTRTSPYEQYF
TRBJ1-1 | TRBV18 | CASSWIQKSDTEAFF
TRBJ2-1 | TRBV6-4 | CASSPGQGGNEQFF